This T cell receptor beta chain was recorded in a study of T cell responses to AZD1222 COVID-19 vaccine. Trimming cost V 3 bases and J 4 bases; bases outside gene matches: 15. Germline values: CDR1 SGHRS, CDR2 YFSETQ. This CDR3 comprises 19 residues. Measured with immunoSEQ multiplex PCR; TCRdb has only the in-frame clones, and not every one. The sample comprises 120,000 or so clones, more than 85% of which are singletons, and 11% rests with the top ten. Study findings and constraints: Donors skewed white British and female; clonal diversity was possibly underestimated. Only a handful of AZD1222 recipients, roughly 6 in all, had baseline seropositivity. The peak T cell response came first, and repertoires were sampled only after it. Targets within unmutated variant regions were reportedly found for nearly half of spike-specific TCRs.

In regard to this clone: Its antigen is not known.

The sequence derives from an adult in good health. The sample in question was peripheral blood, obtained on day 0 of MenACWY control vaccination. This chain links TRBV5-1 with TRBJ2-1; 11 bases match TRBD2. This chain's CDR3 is CASSSPDGTSGLYYNEQFF. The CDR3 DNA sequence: TGCGCCAGCAGCTCACCCGACGGGACTAGCGGCCTATATTACAATGAGCAGTTCTTC.